This T cell receptor (beta chain) derives from a study of Graves' ophthalmopathy and Graves' hyperthyroidism. Study conclusions and caveats: Clonotypes were expanded in thyroid at above 0.001 frequency, and most also appeared in blood.

A word on this clonotype: Its specificity is not known. With a much larger clone just one base away, this may be a read error.

The sequenced template was RNA, covering the TCR beta CDR3 region. An initial RT-PCR round employing HTBI primers preceded a second-round multiplex PCR. Using its own MiXCR run on the multiplex PCR reads, TCRdb lists one record per CDR3 protein. The sample has about 1.2 million distinct CDR3 sequences; about two fifths are singletons. Excluded: other autoimmune disease, uncontrolled infection, pregnancy or lactation. The clonotype comes from an adult man with Graves' hyperthyroidism. The sample consisted of peripheral blood or thyroid tissue (not recorded which).

CDR3 DNA: TGTGCCAGCAGACAAAGCGGGAATAGCAATCAGCCCCAGCATTTT. Translated, it gives CASRQSGNSNQPQHF. The chain recombines TRBV7-3 with TRBJ1-5; D uncertain. V lost 6 bases and J lost 0, with 12 bases in between. In germline, CDR1 is SGHTA, CDR2 FQGTGA. This CDR3 contains 15 residues.